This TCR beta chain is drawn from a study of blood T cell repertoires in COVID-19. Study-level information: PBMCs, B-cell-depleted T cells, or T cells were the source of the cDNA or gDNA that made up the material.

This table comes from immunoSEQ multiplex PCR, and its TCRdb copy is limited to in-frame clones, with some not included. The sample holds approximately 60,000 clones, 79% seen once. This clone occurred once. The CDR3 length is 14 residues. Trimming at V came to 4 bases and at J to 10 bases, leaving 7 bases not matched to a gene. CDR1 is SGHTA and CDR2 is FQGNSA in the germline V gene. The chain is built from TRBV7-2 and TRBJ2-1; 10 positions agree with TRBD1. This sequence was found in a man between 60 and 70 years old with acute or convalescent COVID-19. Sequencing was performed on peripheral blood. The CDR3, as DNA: TGTGCCAGCAGCTACCGGACAGGGGGAAACGAGCAGTTCTTC. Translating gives CASSYRTGGNEQFF.